This T cell receptor (beta chain) derives from a study of monozygotic twins with inflammatory bowel disease. TCRdb re-analyzed the 5' RACE reads; it lists each CDR3 protein once, without DNA. Its table records 80,000 or so distinct CDR3 sequences. Germline CDR1 is SGDLS and CDR2 is YYNGEE. The CDR3 extends over 15 amino acids. This chain joins TRBV9 and TRBJ1-6. Material for sequencing was blood. This TCR was sampled from a human donor with ulcerative colitis or Crohn's disease, or a healthy co-twin of an affected twin (not recorded which). The CDR3: CASRRDDLGNSPLHF. Variable domain in full (rest from reference TRBV9 and TRBJ1-6): DSGVTQTPKHLITATGQRVTLRCSPRSGDLSVYWYQQSLDQGLQFLIQYYNGEERAKGNILERFSAQQFPDLHSELNLSSLELGDSALYFCASRRDDLGNSPLHFGNGTRLTVT.